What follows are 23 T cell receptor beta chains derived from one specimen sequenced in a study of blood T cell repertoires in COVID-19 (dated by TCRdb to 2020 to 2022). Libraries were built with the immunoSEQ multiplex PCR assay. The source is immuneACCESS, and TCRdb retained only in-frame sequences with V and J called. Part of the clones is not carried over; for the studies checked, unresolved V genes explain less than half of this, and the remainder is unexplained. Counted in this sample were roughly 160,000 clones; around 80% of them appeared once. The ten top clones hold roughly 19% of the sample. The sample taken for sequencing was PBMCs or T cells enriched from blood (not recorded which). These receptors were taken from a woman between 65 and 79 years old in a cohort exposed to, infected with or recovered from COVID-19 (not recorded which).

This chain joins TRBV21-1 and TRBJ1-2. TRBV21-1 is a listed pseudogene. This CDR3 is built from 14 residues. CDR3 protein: CASLLRAANYGYTF. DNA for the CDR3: TGTGCCAGCTTGCTTCGAGCCGCTAACTATGGCTACACCTTC.

The CDR3 sequence: CASSFGPPGGGNTIYF. For the CDR3, the DNA is TGTGCCAGCAGCTTTGGCCCCCCGGGTGGTGGAAACACCATATATTTT. The J gene is TRBJ1-3, the V gene TRBV7-3; no reliable D call. There are 16 residues in the CDR3. The germline gives CDR1 SGHTA, CDR2 FQGTGA. V was cut by 3 bases and J by 3 bases, with 15 bases left in between.

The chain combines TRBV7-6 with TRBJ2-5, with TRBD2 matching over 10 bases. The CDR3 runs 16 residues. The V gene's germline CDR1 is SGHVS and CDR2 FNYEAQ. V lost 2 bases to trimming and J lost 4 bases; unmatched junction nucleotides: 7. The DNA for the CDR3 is TGTGCCAGCAGCTTAAGGGGTCTAGCGGGAGCAGAGACCCAGTACTTC. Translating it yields CASSLRGLAGAETQYF.

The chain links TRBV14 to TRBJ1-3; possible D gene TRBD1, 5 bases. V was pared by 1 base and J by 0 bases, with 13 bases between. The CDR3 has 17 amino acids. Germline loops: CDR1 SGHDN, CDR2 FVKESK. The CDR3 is CASSQGGAGLSGNTIYF. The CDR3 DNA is TGTGCCAGCAGCCAAGGTGGGGCAGGCCTCTCTGGAAACACCATATATTTT. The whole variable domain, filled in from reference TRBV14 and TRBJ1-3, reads EAGVTQFPSHSVIEKGQTVTLRCDPISGHDNLYWYRRVMGKEIKFLLHFVKESKQDESGMPNNRFLAERTGGTYSTLKVQPAELEDSGVYFCASSQGGAGLSGNTIYFGEGSWLTVV.

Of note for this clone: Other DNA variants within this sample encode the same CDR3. Here the CDR3 DNA reads TGTGCCAGCAGCTTGGGACAGGGGGATGAGCAGTTCTTC. Residues: CASSLGQGDEQFF. The chain carries TRBV5-4 and TRBJ2-1; TRBD1 aligns across 9 bases. Losses at the gene ends were 0 bases for V and 8 bases for J; bases not matched to a gene: 0. CDR1 and CDR2 from the germline V gene are SGHNT and YYREEE (reference sequence). The CDR3 runs to 13 residues.

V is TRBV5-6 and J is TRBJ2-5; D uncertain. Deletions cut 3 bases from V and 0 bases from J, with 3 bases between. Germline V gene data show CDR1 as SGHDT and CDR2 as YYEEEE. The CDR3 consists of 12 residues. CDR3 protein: CASSSYQETQYF. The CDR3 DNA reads TGTGCCAGCAGCTCTTACCAAGAGACCCAGTACTTC.

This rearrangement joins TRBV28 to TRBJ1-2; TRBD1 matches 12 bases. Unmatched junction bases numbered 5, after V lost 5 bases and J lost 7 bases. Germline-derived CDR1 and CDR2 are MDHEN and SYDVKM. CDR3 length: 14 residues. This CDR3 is CASSPGQGAGGYTF. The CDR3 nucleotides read TGTGCCAGCAGTCCGGGACAGGGGGCGGGTGGCTACACCTTC.

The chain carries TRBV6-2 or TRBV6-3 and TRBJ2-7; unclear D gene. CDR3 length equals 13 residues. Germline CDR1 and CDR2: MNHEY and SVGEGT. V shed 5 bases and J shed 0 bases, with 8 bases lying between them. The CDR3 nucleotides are TGTGCCAGCAGTCCGACTGACTCCTACGAGCAGTACTTC. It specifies CASSPTDSYEQYF.

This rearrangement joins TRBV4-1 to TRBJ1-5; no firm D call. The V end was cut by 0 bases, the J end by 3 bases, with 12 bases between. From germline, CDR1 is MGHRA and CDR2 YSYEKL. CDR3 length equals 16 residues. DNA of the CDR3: TGCGCCAGCAGCCAAGATCTACGGGGATTCAATCAGCCCCAGCATTTT. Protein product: CASSQDLRGFNQPQHF.

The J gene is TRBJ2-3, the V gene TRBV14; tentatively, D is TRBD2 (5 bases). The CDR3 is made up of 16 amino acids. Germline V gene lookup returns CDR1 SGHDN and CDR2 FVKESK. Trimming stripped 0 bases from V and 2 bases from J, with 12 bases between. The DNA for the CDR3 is TGTGCCAGCAGCCAAGATGCGGGCGGAGACACAGATACGCAGTATTTT. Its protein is CASSQDAGGDTDTQYF.

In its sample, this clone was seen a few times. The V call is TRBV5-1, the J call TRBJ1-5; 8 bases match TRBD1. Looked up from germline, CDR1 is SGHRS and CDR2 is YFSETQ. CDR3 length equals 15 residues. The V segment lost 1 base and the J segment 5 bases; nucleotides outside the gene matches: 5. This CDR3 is CASSLRAGGDQPQHF. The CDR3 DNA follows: TGCGCCAGCAGCTTGAGAGCAGGGGGCGATCAGCCCCAGCATTTT. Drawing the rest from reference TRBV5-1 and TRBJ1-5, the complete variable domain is KAGVTQTPRYLIKTRGQQVTLSCSPISGHRSVSWYQQTPGQGLQFLFEYFSETQRNKGNFPGRFSGRQFSNSRSEMNVSTLELGDSALYLCASSLRAGGDQPQHFGDGTRLSIL.

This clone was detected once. CDR3 DNA: TGTGCCAGCAGTTATCGCGCTTTGCAGCCCCAGCATTTT. Translation: CASSYRALQPQHF. This chain connects TRBV6-2 or TRBV6-3 to TRBJ1-5; D is undetermined. Trimming stripped 3 bases from V and 7 bases from J, with 10 bases between. In germline, CDR1 is MNHEY, CDR2 SVGEGT. The length of the CDR3 is 13 residues.

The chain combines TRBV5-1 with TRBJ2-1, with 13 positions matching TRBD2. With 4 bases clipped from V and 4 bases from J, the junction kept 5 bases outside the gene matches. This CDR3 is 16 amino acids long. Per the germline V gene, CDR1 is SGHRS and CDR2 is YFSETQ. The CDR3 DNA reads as TGCGCCAGCAGCCTCGGGACTAGCGGGAATTACAATGAGCAGTTCTTC. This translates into CASSLGTSGNYNEQFF. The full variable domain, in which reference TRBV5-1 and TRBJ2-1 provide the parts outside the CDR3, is KAGVTQTPRYLIKTRGQQVTLSCSPISGHRSVSWYQQTPGQGLQFLFEYFSETQRNKGNFPGRFSGRQFSNSRSEMNVSTLELGDSALYLCASSLGTSGNYNEQFFGPGTRLTVL.

The CDR3 bases are TGTGCCACCAGTGCCTGGTTCGGGAGGTCAGCCGGAAACACCATATATTTT. Encoded protein: CATSAWFGRSAGNTIYF. The V and J genes are TRBV24-1 and TRBJ1-3, with D unclear. CDR1 and CDR2 from the germline V gene are KGHDR and SFDVKD. CDR3 length: 17 residues. The V end lost 5 bases, the J end lost 4 bases, and 20 bases lay between the germline ends.

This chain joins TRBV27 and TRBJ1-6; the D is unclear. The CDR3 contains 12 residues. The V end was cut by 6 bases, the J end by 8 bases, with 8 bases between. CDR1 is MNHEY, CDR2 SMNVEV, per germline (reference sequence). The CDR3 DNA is TGTGCCAGCAGCTACCAAGATTCACCCCTCCACTTT. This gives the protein CASSYQDSPLHF.

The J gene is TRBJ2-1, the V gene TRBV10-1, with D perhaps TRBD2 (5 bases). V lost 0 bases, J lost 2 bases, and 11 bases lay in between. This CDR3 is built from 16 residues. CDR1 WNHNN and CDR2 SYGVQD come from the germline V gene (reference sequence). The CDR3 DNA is TGCGCCAGCAGTGAGTCGGGTGGAGGAACCTACAATGAGCAGTTCTTC. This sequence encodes CASSESGGGTYNEQFF.

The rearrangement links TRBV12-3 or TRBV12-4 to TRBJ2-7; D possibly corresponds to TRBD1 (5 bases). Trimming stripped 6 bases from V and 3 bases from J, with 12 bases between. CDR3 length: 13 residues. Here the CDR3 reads CASRIGHLYEQYF. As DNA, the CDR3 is TGTGCCAGCAGGATCGGACACCTCTACGAGCAGTACTTC.

This CDR3 reads CASSSGTGASNEKLFF. DNA of the CDR3: TGTGCCAGCAGTTCCGGGACAGGGGCAAGTAATGAAAAACTGTTTTTT. The chain employs TRBV25-1 and TRBJ1-4, with 10 bases matching TRBD1. This CDR3 is built from 16 residues. Germline CDR1 reads MGHDK; CDR2 reads SYGVNS. The V and J ends lost 5 bases and 4 bases, in that order; junction bases with no gene match: 7.

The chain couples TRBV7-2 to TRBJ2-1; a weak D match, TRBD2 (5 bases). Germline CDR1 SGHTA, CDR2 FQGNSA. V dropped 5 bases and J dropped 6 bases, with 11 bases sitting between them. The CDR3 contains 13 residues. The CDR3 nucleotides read TGTGCCAGCAGCCCCGGGATTCTCAATGAGCAGTTCTTC. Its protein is CASSPGILNEQFF.

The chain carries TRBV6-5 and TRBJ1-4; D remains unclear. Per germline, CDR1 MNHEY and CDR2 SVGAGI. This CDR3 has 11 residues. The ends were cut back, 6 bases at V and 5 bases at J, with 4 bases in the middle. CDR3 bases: TGTGCCAGCAGCTTGAATGAAAAACTGTTTTTT. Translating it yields CASSLNEKLFF.

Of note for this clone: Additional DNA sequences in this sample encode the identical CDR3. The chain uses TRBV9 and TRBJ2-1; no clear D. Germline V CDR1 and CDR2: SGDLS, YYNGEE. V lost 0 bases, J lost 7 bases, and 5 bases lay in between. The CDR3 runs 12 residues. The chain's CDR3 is CASSVGANEQFF. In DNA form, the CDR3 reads TGTGCCAGCAGCGTAGGGGCTAATGAGCAGTTCTTC. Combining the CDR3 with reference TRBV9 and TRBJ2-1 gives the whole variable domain DSGVTQTPKHLITATGQRVTLRCSPRSGDLSVYWYQQSLDQGLQFLIQYYNGEERAKGNILERFSAQQFPDLHSELNLSSLELGDSALYFCASSVGANEQFFGPGTRLTVL.

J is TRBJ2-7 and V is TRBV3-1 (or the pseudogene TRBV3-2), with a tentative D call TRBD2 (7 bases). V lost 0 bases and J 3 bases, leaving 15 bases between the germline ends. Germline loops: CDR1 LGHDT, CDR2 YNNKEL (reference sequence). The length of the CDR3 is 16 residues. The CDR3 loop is CASSQDGGGGIYEQYF. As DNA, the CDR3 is TGTGCCAGCAGCCAAGATGGGGGAGGGGGGATCTACGAGCAGTACTTC.

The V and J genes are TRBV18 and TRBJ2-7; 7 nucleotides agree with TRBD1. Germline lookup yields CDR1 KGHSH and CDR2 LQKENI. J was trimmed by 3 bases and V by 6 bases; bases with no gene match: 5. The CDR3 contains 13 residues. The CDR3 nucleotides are TGTGCCAGCTCGCCGGGACAGAGCTACGAGCAGTACTTC. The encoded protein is CASSPGQSYEQYF.